This paragraph covers one T cell receptor (beta chain) sequence. No antigen is known for it. Through a sample-barcoded 5' primer and a J-beta primer mix, a second PCR was run for about 6 to 12 cycles. Carrying 12 random nucleotides, a template-switch adaptor labeled each individual cDNA molecule. TCRdb called the 5' RACE reads again in MiXCR, with one record for every CDR3 protein. The sample has 650,000 to 1,000,000 distinct CDR3 sequences; around 34% are singletons. The CDR3 loop spans 15 amino acids. Trimming took off 1 base at V and 5 bases at J, with 14 bases between the two ends. Per germline, CDR1 DFQATT and CDR2 SNEGSKA (reference sequence). The sample belongs to a study of blood T cells in healthy people across ages. Study context: About one barcoded beta molecule per two T cells was the capture yield of template switching.

Study outcomes and limitations: Diversity figures based on one million T cells were deemed too low. Versus aged donors, long-lived donors had higher diversity and more naive CD4+ cells.

The chain joins TRBV20-1 to TRBJ1-4; D not resolved. This receptor was taken from a man between 18 and 35 years old in good health. Sequencing input: blood. CDR3 amino acids: CSARGLGRSNEKLFF. CDR3 coding DNA: TGCAGTGCTAGAGGGTTGGGCAGGTCAAATGAAAAACTGTTTTTT.